These T cell receptor beta chains were read from a single sample in a study of blood T cell repertoires in COVID-19. The method was immunoSEQ multiplex PCR; TCRdb's version includes in-frame clones alone and lacks a portion of them. The data contain roughly 66,000 clones, roughly 80% of them singletons. The sequencing input was peripheral blood. The receptors originated from a woman aged 60-75 years with acute or convalescent COVID-19. Both conserved end residues are part of each CDR3. Each record gives: clone size, V gene, J gene, D gene, CDR3 protein, CDR3 DNA. D genes are given only for firm matches. A clone size is listed for some rows: how often the clone was seen (once, few, many), or a class if it is expanded.

>NA|TRBV10-3|TRBJ2-1|TRBD2
CAISESGGLAASSYNEQFF
TGTGCCATCAGTGAGTCGGGGGGACTAGCGGCGAGCTCCTACAATGAGCAGTTCTTC
>NA|TRBV7-3|TRBJ2-1|NA
CASSPGFAVHNEQFF
TGTGCCAGCAGCCCCGGTTTTGCGGTACACAATGAGCAGTTCTTC
>NA|TRBV6-5|TRBJ1-6|NA
CASTGHVNSPLHF
TGTGCCAGCACCGGACACGTCAATTCACCCCTCCACTTT
>NA|TRBV9|TRBJ2-1|NA
CASSLRGGEGGEQFF
TGTGCCAGCAGCTTACGAGGGGGGGAAGGTGGTGAGCAGTTCTTC
>NA|TRBV18|TRBJ1-5|TRBD1
CTSSPEAGGLRNQPQHF
TGTACCAGCTCACCAGAGGCAGGGGGCCTCCGCAATCAGCCCCAGCATTTT
>once|TRBV9|TRBJ1-4|TRBD1
CASSVGQGAEKLFF
TGTGCCAGCAGCGTAGGACAGGGGGCTGAAAAACTGTTTTTT
>NA|TRBV2|TRBJ2-2|TRBD2
CASSPFRRGANTGELFF
TGTGCCAGCAGTCCCTTTAGGCGGGGGGCGAACACCGGGGAGCTGTTTTTT
>NA|TRBV9|TRBJ2-3|NA
CASSVAPSHNGDTQYF
TGTGCCAGCAGCGTAGCACCTAGCCACAACGGAGATACGCAGTATTTT
>NA|TRBV6-4|TRBJ2-3|NA
CASALEGGDTQYF
TGTGCCAGCGCCCTGGAAGGAGGAGATACGCAGTATTTT
>NA|TRBV7-2|TRBJ1-2|NA
CASAPPGINYGYTF
TGTGCCAGCGCCCCCCCGGGGATCAACTATGGCTACACCTTC
>NA|TRBV7-9|TRBJ2-7|NA
CASSLAAGVRYEQYF
TGTGCCAGCAGCTTAGCAGCAGGGGTGAGGTACGAGCAGTACTTC
>NA|TRBV9|TRBJ2-3|NA
CASSLQVTDTQYF
TGTGCCAGCAGCTTACAGGTTACAGATACGCAGTATTTT
>NA|TRBV3-1/TRBV3-2|TRBJ1-3|NA
CASSLTGTGNTIYF
TGTGCCAGCAGCCTAACAGGGACCGGAAACACCATATATTTT